This T cell receptor (beta chain) appears in the sequencing data of a study of regulatory T cells in long-lasting Graves disease. Findings of the study overall: What was studied was peripheral blood only, and not thyroid tissue. Less diverse TCR repertoires were seen in persistent Graves' patients than in newly diagnosed ones. Persistent patients shared more public clonotypes (under 3,000) than newly diagnosed patients (roughly 960). Newly diagnosed disease favored TRBV20-1 and TRBJ2-1 over persistent disease.

This clonotype appeared many times. The antigen remains unidentified. Library construction for TCR beta used iRepertoire HTBI primers and Arm-PCR of CDR3 regions. TCRdb re-analysed the multiplex PCR reads in MiXCR, keeping a single row per CDR3 protein. Among about 320,000 distinct CDR3 sequences, 18% were seen once, and the ten largest hold roughly 35%. Time point indicated: newly diagnosed GD, antithyroid drugs for less than 3 months. PBMCs were the source of the RNA used for TCR sequencing. The CDR3 consists of 14 residues. The V and J ends lost 5 bases and 7 bases, in that order; junction bases with no gene match: 9. Germline CDR1 MNHNS, CDR2 SASEGT.

This clonotype originated in a female donor with Graves disease. V gene TRBV6-1 combines with J gene TRBJ2-7; 9 bases match TRBD1. This sample comprised peripheral blood mononuclear cells (PBMCs), obtained at new diagnosis, from a patient treated with antithyroid drugs. In nucleotides, the CDR3 is TGTGCCAGCAGTACCCCGGGACAGGGTACAGAGCAGTACTTC. Protein product: CASSTPGQGTEQYF.